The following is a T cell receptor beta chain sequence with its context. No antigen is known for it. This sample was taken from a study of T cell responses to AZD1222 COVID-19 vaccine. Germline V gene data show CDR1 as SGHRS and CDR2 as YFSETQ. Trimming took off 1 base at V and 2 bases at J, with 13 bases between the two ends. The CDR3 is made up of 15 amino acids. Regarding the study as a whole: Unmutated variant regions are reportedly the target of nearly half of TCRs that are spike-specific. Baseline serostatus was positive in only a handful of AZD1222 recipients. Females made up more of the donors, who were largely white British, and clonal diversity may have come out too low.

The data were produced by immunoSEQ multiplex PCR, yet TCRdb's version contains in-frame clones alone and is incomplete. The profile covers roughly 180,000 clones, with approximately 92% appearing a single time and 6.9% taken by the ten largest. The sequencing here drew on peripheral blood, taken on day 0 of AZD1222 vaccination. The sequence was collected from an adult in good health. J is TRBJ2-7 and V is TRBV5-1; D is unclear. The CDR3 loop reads CASSLSRESTYEQYF. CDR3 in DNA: TGCGCCAGCAGCTTGTCGAGAGAAAGCACCTACGAGCAGTACTTC.